A single sample gave rise to the 11 T cell receptor beta chains below, sequenced in a study of shared clonotypes between healthy human individuals (dated by TCRdb to the early 2020s). The library was prepared using the immunoSEQ multiplex PCR assay. The table was pulled from immuneACCESS by TCRdb, which kept in-frame rearrangements only. Such tables lose some clones; where checked, under half of the loss comes from unresolved V genes, and the rest has no known cause. This sample lists about 580,000 clones; roughly 98% were detected once. The ten largest clonotypes hold less than 0.35% of the sample. CD8 naive samples were CD45RO-negative cells positively selected for CCR7, giving a CD45RA+CCR7+ population that excluded TemRA cells. Material for sequencing was naive CD8+ T cells sorted from blood. The cell subset or site label corresponds to: CD45RA+CCR7+. All receptors derive from a man aged 25-45 years in good health.

The V call is TRBV18, the J call TRBJ2-1, with D perhaps matching TRBD1 (6 bases). The CDR3 extends over 14 amino acids. Trimming pared 5 bases from V and 3 bases from J, leaving 11 bases between. CDR1 is KGHSH and CDR2 is LQKENI in the germline V gene. CDR3 amino acids: CASSSWTVYNEQFF. CDR3 nucleotides: TGTGCCAGCTCATCATGGACAGTCTACAATGAGCAGTTCTTC.

V usage is TRBV27 and J usage is TRBJ2-1, with D possibly being TRBD1 or TRBD2 (5 bases each). Germline V lookup: CDR1 MNHEY, CDR2 SMNVEV (reference sequence). CDR3 length equals 17 residues. Trimming removed 0 bases at V and 4 bases at J, with 16 bases between. The chain's CDR3 is CASSLSRRGAEYNEQFF. The CDR3 nucleotides read TGTGCCAGCAGTTTATCTAGAAGGGGAGCGGAGTACAATGAGCAGTTCTTC.

This chain links TRBV27 with TRBJ2-7; perhaps TRBD1 as D (6 bases). The CDR3 is 15 amino acids. The germline CDR1 and CDR2 sequences are MNHEY and SMNVEV (reference sequence). V gave up 5 bases and J gave up 3 bases, with 17 bases separating them. This CDR3 reads CASSPSGGQFYEQYF. The CDR3 DNA reads TGTGCCAGCAGTCCCTCGGGTGGACAGTTCTACGAGCAGTACTTC.

The V and J genes are TRBV6-5 and TRBJ2-7; no clear D gene. Germline V lookup: CDR1 MNHEY, CDR2 SVGAGI. The CDR3 sequence is 14 residues long. V was clipped by 6 bases and J by 1 base, with 13 bases between them. CDR3 region: CASSQGIGSYEQYF. CDR3 nucleotides: TGTGCCAGCAGCCAAGGGATAGGATCCTACGAGCAGTACTTC.

The chain couples TRBV28 to TRBJ1-5; D unclear. The CDR3 length is 14 residues. The germline CDR1 and CDR2 sequences are MDHEN and SYDVKM. CDR3 loop: CATQSGIGDQPQHF. The CDR3 DNA reads TGTGCTACCCAATCGGGAATAGGAGATCAGCCCCAGCATTTT.

CDR3 protein: CASSLDGGNEFF. The CDR3 DNA reads TGTGCCAGCAGCTTAGACGGCGGGAATGAGTTCTTC. The gene calls are TRBV7-2 and TRBJ2-1, with D possibly matching TRBD2 (6 bases). Germline V gene lookup returns CDR1 SGHTA and CDR2 FQGNSA. The CDR3 spans 12 residues. Trimming cost V 1 base and J 14 bases, with 12 bases left between them.

The chain is built from TRBV18 and TRBJ2-7; no clear D gene. CDR3 length: 13 amino acids. Trimming removed 4 bases from V and 5 bases from J, with 12 bases in between. The germline CDR1 and CDR2 sequences are KGHSH and LQKENI. CDR3 region: CASSLTPLNEQYF. CDR3 sequence (DNA): TGTGCCAGCTCACTGACTCCGTTGAACGAGCAGTACTTC.

This clone came up once. Distinct nucleotide sequences in the sample also encode this CDR3. The chain employs TRBV7-9 and TRBJ2-1; D is perhaps TRBD1 (6 bases). Looked up from germline, CDR1 is SEHNR and CDR2 is FQNEAQ (reference sequence). CDR3 length: 13 amino acids. V was clipped by 1 base and J by 7 bases, with 8 bases between them. As DNA, the CDR3 is TGTGCCAGCAGCTTAGGTCAGGGGAATGAGCAGTTCTTC. This translates into CASSLGQGNEQFF.

This clone has just one count. J is TRBJ2-1 and V is TRBV4-1, with 7 bases lining up with TRBD1. CDR1 is MGHRA, CDR2 YSYEKL, per germline. Trimming removed 2 bases from V and 8 bases from J; junction bases left unmatched: 0. CDR3 length: 12 amino acids. The CDR3 coding sequence is TGCGCCAGCAGCCAAACAGGGGATGAGCAGTTCTTC. This codes for CASSQTGDEQFF.

The V call is TRBV5-1, the J call TRBJ1-4; D remains unclear. Germline V CDR1 and CDR2: SGHRS, YFSETQ. V dropped 0 bases and J dropped 3 bases, with 9 bases sitting between them. The CDR3 has 15 residues. The CDR3 is CASSLAGEPNEKLFF. CDR3 bases: TGCGCCAGCAGCTTGGCCGGAGAGCCTAATGAAAAACTGTTTTTT.

The chain recombines TRBV7-9 with TRBJ2-4; D uncertain. Per germline, CDR1 SEHNR and CDR2 FQNEAQ (reference sequence). The V end was cut by 5 bases, the J end by 7 bases, with 12 bases between. The CDR3 loop spans 13 amino acids. The CDR3 DNA sequence: TGTGCCAGCAGCCCCTCCGGACGGAACATTCAGTACTTC. Amino acids: CASSPSGRNIQYF.